Below, 28 T cell receptor beta chains from the same sample are listed, as sequenced in a study of beta chain features in type 1 diabetes. Study-wide points: In every one of the four CD4+ subsets, TCRB CDR3s were moderately but significantly shorter in Type 1 diabetes patients.

Their specific antigens are unknown. Expressed TCRB transcripts were sequenced, since all the RNA that had been isolated was reverse transcribed. The protocol was immunoSEQ multiplex PCR, while the TCRdb copy is restricted to in-frame clones and leaves out a portion. The sample holds around 15,000 clones, approximately 76% seen once. The specimen sequenced was stem cell memory CD4+ T cells from blood. The source is a woman between 18 and 29 years old with type 1 diabetes.

The sample holds a few counts of this clone. The gene calls are TRBV29-1 and TRBJ1-2; D uncertain. The CDR3 length is 14 residues. From germline, CDR1 is SQVTM and CDR2 ANQGSEA. V was clipped by 3 bases and J by 8 bases, with 19 bases between them. CDR3 in DNA: TGCAGCGTTGACGGGGAGGGAAGAGGAATCGGCTACACCTTC. It specifies CSVDGEGRGIGYTF.

The CDR3 loop is CSVLTVNQPQHF. CDR3 sequence (DNA): TGCAGCGTCCTGACAGTCAATCAGCCCCAGCATTTT. This chain connects TRBV29-1 to TRBJ1-5; D is perhaps TRBD1 (5 bases). Germline CDR1 SQVTM, CDR2 ANQGSEA. V was clipped by 6 bases and J by 3 bases, with 9 bases between them. CDR3 size: 12 residues.

V is TRBV7-3 and J is TRBJ2-2; D remains unclear. The CDR3 runs 12 residues. Per germline, CDR1 SGHTA and CDR2 FQGTGA. V lost 4 bases, J lost 5 bases, and 5 bases lay in between. The CDR3 here is CASSWQTGELFF. As DNA, the CDR3 is TGTGCCAGCAGCTGGCAAACCGGGGAGCTGTTTTTT. Combining the CDR3 with reference TRBV7-3 and TRBJ2-2 gives the whole variable domain GAGVSQTPSNKVTEKGKYVELRCDPISGHTALYWYRQSLGQGPEFLIYFQGTGAADDSGLPNDRFFAVRPEGSVSTLKIQRTERGDSAVYLCASSWQTGELFFGEGSRLTVL.

J is TRBJ2-7 and V is TRBV13; 7 bases are a match to TRBD2. This CDR3 spans 16 amino acids. Germline lookup yields CDR1 PRHDT and CDR2 FYEKMQ (reference sequence). J was trimmed by 2 bases and V by 5 bases; bases with no gene match: 12. For the CDR3, the DNA is TGTGCCAGCAGCCATGGGACGGGGGGAAGAACCTACGAGCAGTACTTC. It is translated as CASSHGTGGRTYEQYF.

This rearrangement joins TRBV7-9 to TRBJ1-1; TRBD1 agrees at 11 bases. The CDR3 extends over 14 amino acids. The ends lost 4 bases at V and 7 bases at J; junction bases unmatched: 5. Germline V gene data show CDR1 as SEHNR and CDR2 as FQNEAQ (reference sequence). The CDR3 loop is CASSYGQGASEAFF. The DNA of the CDR3 is TGTGCCAGCAGCTATGGACAGGGGGCAAGTGAAGCTTTCTTT.

The chain uses TRBV18 and TRBJ2-5, with 8 bases fitting TRBD1. CDR3 length: 14 amino acids. CDR1 and CDR2 (germline): KGHSH, LQKENI. The ends lost 6 bases at V and 4 bases at J; junction bases unmatched: 7. CDR3 bases: TGTGCCAGCTCCCCCCAACAGGGGGTAGAGACCCAGTACTTC. It yields the protein CASSPQQGVETQYF.

Here the CDR3 DNA reads TGTGCCAGCAGTCAGGGACTAGGTGAGCAGTTCTTC. Its translation: CASSQGLGEQFF. The chain joins TRBV6-5 to TRBJ2-1; TRBD2 matches at 8 bases. The CDR3 totals 12 residues. V shed 5 bases, J shed 9 bases, and the junction held 3 bases outside the gene matches. CDR1 MNHEY and CDR2 SVGAGI come from the germline V gene.

The gene calls are TRBV5-1 and TRBJ2-1; 12 bases match TRBD2. Looked up from germline, CDR1 is SGHRS and CDR2 is YFSETQ. Unmatched junction bases numbered 17, after V lost 4 bases and J lost 9 bases. CDR3 length: 18 amino acids. CDR3 sequence: CASSIGPASGRARAEQFF. Here the CDR3 DNA reads TGCGCCAGCAGCATTGGCCCGGCTAGCGGGAGGGCCCGGGCTGAGCAGTTCTTC.

V gene TRBV7-9 combines with J gene TRBJ2-1, with TRBD1 as a possible D gene (7 bases). The CDR3 is made up of 15 amino acids. Germline values: CDR1 SEHNR, CDR2 FQNEAQ (reference sequence). Trimming cost V 5 bases and J 7 bases, with 18 bases left between them. The DNA for the CDR3 is TGTGCCAGCAGCGGCGGGACAGCGTGGGAGAATGAGCAGTTCTTC. Amino acids: CASSGGTAWENEQFF.

V usage is TRBV10-3 and J usage is TRBJ2-1; the D gene is possibly TRBD2 (6 bases). This CDR3 contains 14 residues. CDR1 and CDR2 from the germline V gene are ENHRY and SYGVKD. With 9 bases removed from V and 5 bases from J, the gap between germline ends came to 17 bases. For the CDR3, the DNA is TGTGCCATAAACCTGGGGGGAGTGCACAATGAGCAGTTCTTC. It specifies CAINLGGVHNEQFF.

The rearrangement uses TRBV7-3 and TRBJ2-2, with a tentative D call TRBD2 (5 bases). The V gene's germline CDR1 is SGHTA and CDR2 FQGTGA. The CDR3 extends over 16 amino acids. With 5 bases removed from V and 0 bases from J, the gap between germline ends came to 13 bases. The DNA for the CDR3 is TGTGCCAGCAGCCGCTTGGGGAGCCCGAACACCGGGGAGCTGTTTTTT. Translated, it gives CASSRLGSPNTGELFF.

CDR3 protein: CASRRLAGPTGELFF. The DNA for the CDR3 is TGTGCCAGCAGGCGCCTAGCGGGACCCACCGGGGAGCTGTTTTTT. The V call is TRBV28, the J call TRBJ2-2, with TRBD2 matching 9 bases. Germline CDR1 MDHEN, CDR2 SYDVKM. The CDR3 is made up of 15 amino acids. Losses at the gene ends were 6 bases for V and 4 bases for J; bases not matched to a gene: 6.

The V call is TRBV5-1, the J call TRBJ2-1; 15 nucleotides match TRBD2. In germline, CDR1 is SGHRS, CDR2 YFSETQ. Germline trimming cut 3 bases from V and 9 bases from J; bases unmatched to any gene: 7. The CDR3 consists of 16 residues. This CDR3 reads CASSWTSGRGFSEQFF. In nucleotides, the CDR3 is TGCGCCAGCAGCTGGACTAGCGGGAGGGGTTTCAGTGAGCAGTTCTTC.

J is TRBJ2-5 and V is TRBV11-2; TRBD2 matches at 9 bases. This CDR3 has 13 amino acids. Unmatched junction bases numbered 4, after V lost 6 bases and J lost 5 bases. Germline lookup yields CDR1 SGHAT and CDR2 FQNNGV. CDR3 residues: CASSFAGGETQYF. CDR3 DNA sequence: TGTGCCAGCAGTTTTGCGGGGGGGGAGACCCAGTACTTC.

This clone was picked up one time. J is TRBJ1-2 and V is TRBV7-9, with 9 nucleotides matching TRBD1. Germline CDR1 SEHNR, CDR2 FQNEAQ (reference sequence). Losses at the gene ends were 4 bases for V and 5 bases for J; bases not matched to a gene: 2. This CDR3 comprises 13 residues. The CDR3 reads CASSSDRGYGYTF. Here the CDR3 DNA reads TGTGCCAGCAGCTCCGACAGGGGGTATGGCTACACCTTC.

This chain connects TRBV6-5 to TRBJ2-7; a possible D gene is TRBD2 (7 bases). The CDR3 loop spans 14 amino acids. V lost 6 bases and J lost 2, with 14 bases in between. Germline V gene data show CDR1 as MNHEY and CDR2 as SVGAGI. Here the CDR3 reads CASRRTGGPYEQYV. The DNA for the CDR3 is TGTGCCAGCAGACGGACCGGGGGGCCCTACGAGCAGTACGTC.

This clone was seen once. The rearrangement joins TRBV18 to TRBJ1-1; a weak D match, TRBD1 (5 bases). V was clipped by 0 bases and J by 0 bases, with 20 bases between them. The CDR3 has 19 residues. In germline, CDR1 is KGHSH, CDR2 LQKENI. DNA for the CDR3: TGTGCCAGCTCACCACCCCCCCTGTCCAGGGCCTCCATGAACACTGAAGCTTTCTTT. This codes for CASSPPPLSRASMNTEAFF.

The chain links TRBV27 to TRBJ2-7; TRBD2 matches at 8 bases. V was pared by 2 bases and J by 1 base, with 7 bases of the junction left unmatched. This CDR3 has 16 amino acids. Germline assignment: CDR1 MNHEY and CDR2 SMNVEV (reference sequence). The CDR3 sequence: CASSLVGGVLSYEQYF. The CDR3 DNA sequence: TGTGCCAGCAGTTTAGTCGGGGGGGTTTTGTCCTACGAGCAGTACTTC.

This clone was observed a handful of times. The rearrangement uses TRBV6-6 and TRBJ1-2, with D tentatively TRBD1 (6 bases). The germline CDR1 and CDR2 sequences are MNHNY and SVGAGI (reference sequence). The CDR3 is 15 residues long. The V end lost 0 bases, the J end lost 2 bases, and 10 bases lay between the germline ends. The CDR3 spells CASSYSRQGNYGYTF. CDR3 in DNA: TGTGCCAGCAGTTACTCTCGGCAGGGGAACTATGGCTACACCTTC.

This chain joins TRBV29-1 and TRBJ2-1, with a possible D match to TRBD2 (6 bases). The CDR3 sequence is 15 residues long. The V end lost 4 bases, the J end lost 1 base, and 14 bases lay between the germline ends. The germline V gene encodes CDR1 SQVTM and CDR2 ANQGSEA. CDR3 DNA: TGCAGCGTTGGCGAATGGGGAGGATCCTACAATGAGCAGTTCTTC. Its translation: CSVGEWGGSYNEQFF.

This clone was seen a handful of times. The rearrangement links TRBV7-8 to TRBJ2-1; 8 positions agree with TRBD2. V was clipped by 6 bases and J by 4 bases; unmatched bases: 2. The CDR3 totals 13 residues. Germline values: CDR1 SGHVS, CDR2 FQNEAQ. This CDR3 reads CASSRGGYNEQFF. For the CDR3, the DNA is TGTGCCAGCAGTCGGGGGGGTTACAATGAGCAGTTCTTC.

The CDR3 DNA reads TGTGCCAGCAGTCCCCGGGGGGGGGTGTTCGCTGGGGCCAACGTCCTGACTTTC. This encodes CASSPRGGVFAGANVLTF. The chain recombines TRBV25-1 with TRBJ2-6; 8 nucleotides line up with TRBD2. This CDR3 contains 18 residues. The ends lost 5 bases at V and 2 bases at J; junction bases unmatched: 11. The germline V gene has CDR1 MGHDK and CDR2 SYGVNS. Variable domain in full (rest from reference TRBV25-1 and TRBJ2-6): EADIYQTPRYLVIGTGKKITLECSQTMGHDKMYWYQQDPGMELHLIHYSYGVNSTEKGDLSSESTVSRIRTEHFPLTLESARPSHTSQYLCASSPRGGVFAGANVLTFGAGSRLTVL.

The chain combines TRBV10-3 with TRBJ2-1; 8 bases are shared with TRBD1. From germline, CDR1 is ENHRY and CDR2 SYGVKD. The length of the CDR3 is 12 residues. The trim removed 8 bases at V and 9 bases at J, leaving 6 bases unmatched. The DNA of the CDR3 is TGTGCCATCGGTCGGACAGGGAGTGAGCAGTTCTTC. Translation gives CAIGRTGSEQFF.

The rearrangement joins TRBV28 to TRBJ1-1; D is perhaps TRBD1 (5 bases). The CDR3 loop spans 16 amino acids. V was trimmed by 5 bases and J by 3 bases, leaving 19 bases between them. Germline CDR1 reads MDHEN; CDR2 reads SYDVKM. The CDR3 reads CASSPPGVAGDTEAFF. In DNA, the CDR3 is TGTGCCAGCAGTCCCCCCGGGGTGGCGGGGGACACTGAAGCTTTCTTT.

This clone appeared a few times. The chain combines TRBV5-1 with TRBJ2-1; D might be TRBD1 (5 bases). V shed 4 bases and J shed 7 bases, with 9 bases lying between them. The germline CDR1 and CDR2 sequences are SGHRS and YFSETQ. This CDR3 spans 12 amino acids. The CDR3 nucleotides read TGCGCCAGCAGCGCGTCAGGGAATGAGCAGTTCTTC. Translation gives CASSASGNEQFF.

In this sample, this clone turned up once. The chain couples TRBV27 to TRBJ1-1; 9 bases are shared with TRBD1. Trimming cost V 5 bases and J 1 base; bases outside gene matches: 8. Germline V gene data show CDR1 as MNHEY and CDR2 as SMNVEV (reference sequence). This CDR3 comprises 16 residues. The CDR3 DNA follows: TGTGCCAGCAGTCCGCGGACAGGGGTCAGGAACACTGAAGCTTTCTTT. Protein sequence: CASSPRTGVRNTEAFF.

The rearrangement links TRBV12-5 to TRBJ2-1, with D maybe TRBD1 (5 bases). The V and J ends lost 2 bases and 6 bases respectively, with 26 bases between them. The CDR3 runs to 19 residues. Germline V gives CDR1 LGHNT, CDR2 FRNRAP. For the CDR3, the DNA is TGTGCTAGTGGTTTGACCCTGGGGTCAGGGTATGGTTTAGGCAATGAGCAGTTCTTC. The encoded protein is CASGLTLGSGYGLGNEQFF.

This chain connects TRBV11-2 to TRBJ1-1; D is ambiguous. Trimming stripped 5 bases from V and 4 bases from J, with 23 bases between. This CDR3 comprises 17 residues. Germline CDR1 SGHAT, CDR2 FQNNGV. CDR3 in amino acids: CASSVRGRRREGTEAFF. CDR3 sequence (DNA): TGTGCCAGCAGCGTCCGCGGAAGGAGGCGAGAAGGCACTGAAGCTTTCTTT. The full variable domain, completed using reference TRBV11-2 and TRBJ1-1, is EAGVAQSPRYKIIEKRQSVAFWCNPISGHATLYWYQQILGQGPKLLIQFQNNGVVDDSQLPKDRFSAERLKGVDSTLKIQPAKLEDSAVYLCASSVRGRRREGTEAFFGQGTRLTVV.